A single sample gave rise to the 20 T cell receptor beta chains below, sequenced in a study of blood T cell repertoires in COVID-19. TCRdb keeps only in-frame clones here, not all; method: immunoSEQ multiplex PCR. This table holds around 60,000 clones, almost 85% found once. Sequenced material: peripheral blood. These receptors originate from a man between 60 and 75 years old with COVID-19, enrolled during active disease.

The V gene is TRBV6-1, the J gene TRBJ1-2; D is possibly TRBD1 (6 bases). V shed 2 bases and J shed 8 bases, with 9 bases lying between them. CDR3 length: 12 amino acids. The germline CDR1 and CDR2 sequences are MNHNS and SASEGT. CDR3 nucleotides: TGTGCCAGCAGTGAAAAAGGACAGGGCTACACCTTC. Encoded protein: CASSEKGQGYTF.

This sequence joins TRBV3-1 (or the pseudogene TRBV3-2) and TRBJ1-2; TRBD1 agrees at 10 bases. CDR3 length: 15 residues. In germline, CDR1 is LGHDT, CDR2 YNNKEL (reference sequence). The V segment lost 1 base and the J segment 3 bases; nucleotides outside the gene matches: 2. CDR3 bases: TGTGCCAGCAGCCAAGGGGACAGGGGAGACTATGGCTACACCTTC. This sequence encodes CASSQGDRGDYGYTF.

The V call is TRBV29-1, the J call TRBJ2-7; TRBD2 agrees at 9 bases. The germline V gene has CDR1 SQVTM and CDR2 ANQGSEA. CDR3 length: 17 amino acids. The ends lost 4 bases at V and 5 bases at J; junction bases unmatched: 18. CDR3 region: CSVGAGGLLPGRDEQYF. The CDR3 coding sequence is TGCAGCGTTGGTGCGGGAGGGTTATTACCGGGAAGGGACGAGCAGTACTTC.

The chain carries TRBV21-1 and TRBJ1-5. TRBV21-1 constitutes a pseudogene. CDR3 size: 15 residues. The CDR3 region is CASSGADYSNQPQHF. CDR3 sequence (DNA): TGTGCCAGCAGCGGCGCCGACTATAGCAATCAGCCCCAGCATTTT.

This rearrangement joins TRBV5-1 to TRBJ2-3, with a tentative D call TRBD1 (5 bases). V shed 2 bases and J shed 2 bases, with 9 bases lying between them. Germline CDR1 and CDR2: SGHRS and YFSETQ. The CDR3 is 14 residues long. The CDR3 sequence: CASSFQGNTDTQYF. CDR3 nucleotides: TGCGCCAGCAGCTTTCAGGGAAACACAGATACGCAGTATTTT.

V gene TRBV5-4 combines with J gene TRBJ2-7, with TRBD1 matching 7 bases. V shed 4 bases, J shed 6 bases, and the junction held 10 bases outside the gene matches. Germline V gene lookup returns CDR1 SGHNT and CDR2 YYREEE (reference sequence). This CDR3 region has 14 residues. The CDR3 DNA is TGTGCCAGCAGCGTGACAGGGATCCCCCCCGAGCAGTACTTC. It translates to CASSVTGIPPEQYF.

The chain is built from TRBV5-1 and TRBJ2-2, with TRBD2 as a possible D gene (6 bases). This CDR3 has 15 amino acids. Germline V CDR1 and CDR2: SGHRS, YFSETQ. Trimming left V 4 bases short and J 0 bases short, with 10 bases between. The CDR3 reads CASSISGANTGELFF. CDR3 nucleotide sequence: TGCGCCAGCAGCATTAGCGGCGCGAACACCGGGGAGCTGTTTTTT.

The chain carries TRBV2 and TRBJ2-5; possibly TRBD1 for D (5 bases). Trimming shortened V by 6 bases and J by 5 bases, and 16 bases separated the two germline ends. CDR1 SNHLY and CDR2 FYNNEI come from the germline V gene. CDR3 size: 14 residues. DNA for the CDR3: TGTGCCAGCAGCCTTGGGCAGGGCTGGGAGACCCAGTACTTC. This sequence encodes CASSLGQGWETQYF.

The V gene is TRBV6-1, the J gene TRBJ2-7; 12 nucleotides agree with TRBD2. The CDR3 runs to 15 residues. V lost 1 base to trimming and J lost 6 bases; unmatched junction nucleotides: 4. Germline values: CDR1 MNHNS, CDR2 SASEGT. The CDR3 DNA follows: TGTGCCAGCAGTGAAGAACTAGCGGGAGGACGCGAGCAGTACTTC. Its translation is CASSEELAGGREQYF.

This rearrangement joins TRBV2 to TRBJ2-1; possible D gene TRBD2, 6 bases. V gave up 11 bases and J gave up 9 bases, with 20 bases separating them. The CDR3 length is 13 residues. Germline-derived CDR1 and CDR2 are SNHLY and FYNNEI. The CDR3 is CASGGWRYSEQFF. DNA of the CDR3: TGTGCCTCCGGGGGTTGGCGTTATAGTGAGCAGTTCTTC.

The chain joins TRBV19 to TRBJ1-1; D is ambiguous. CDR3 length: 12 amino acids. V lost 6 bases, J lost 4 bases, and 9 bases lay in between. The germline V gene has CDR1 LNHDA and CDR2 SQIVND (reference sequence). This chain's CDR3 is CASRAGVTEAFF. CDR3 DNA sequence: TGTGCCAGTAGAGCCGGGGTCACTGAAGCTTTCTTT.

In this sample, this clone turned up once. The chain uses TRBV2 and TRBJ1-5; TRBD1 might be the D (6 bases). Trimming shortened V by 6 bases and J by 3 bases, and 12 bases separated the two germline ends. Looked up from germline, CDR1 is SNHLY and CDR2 is FYNNEI. The CDR3 has 14 amino acids. The CDR3 region is CASSWTVLNQPQHF. CDR3 coding DNA: TGTGCCAGCAGCTGGACAGTGCTCAATCAGCCCCAGCATTTT.

This clone was observed a single time. This rearrangement joins TRBV7-6 to TRBJ2-2, with a weak D call TRBD1 (5 bases). With 1 base removed from V and 9 bases from J, the gap between germline ends came to 9 bases. CDR3 length equals 13 residues. Germline CDR1 SGHVS, CDR2 FNYEAQ. The chain's CDR3 is CASSLDQGRELFF. The CDR3 DNA is TGTGCCAGCAGCTTAGATCAGGGTAGGGAGCTGTTTTTT.

The chain has TRBV24-1 and TRBJ2-1; a possible D gene is TRBD2 (5 bases). CDR3 length: 15 amino acids. CDR1 and CDR2 (germline): KGHDR, SFDVKD. Trimming removed 3 bases from V and 11 bases from J, with 19 bases in between. CDR3 region: CATSDISIPSGKQFF. In DNA form, the CDR3 reads TGTGCCACCAGTGATATCTCTATTCCGAGCGGTAAGCAGTTCTTC.

The chain links TRBV11-2 to TRBJ2-7; TRBD2 is a possible D gene (5 bases). CDR1 and CDR2 from the germline V gene are SGHAT and FQNNGV. Trimming removed 5 bases at V and 0 bases at J, with 17 bases between. CDR3 length: 16 amino acids. In DNA form, the CDR3 reads TGTGCCAGCAGCCCCTTGGCGGGCCAAAGCTCCTACGAGCAGTACTTC. This translates into CASSPLAGQSSYEQYF.

V gene TRBV7-3 combines with J gene TRBJ2-1; weak D call: TRBD2 (5 bases). The germline V gene has CDR1 SGHTA and CDR2 FQGTGA. CDR3 length: 14 residues. V dropped 2 bases and J dropped 1 base, with 6 bases sitting between them. Written as DNA, the CDR3 is TGTGCCAGCAGCTTATCGGGGTCCTACAATGAGCAGTTCTTC. Amino acid sequence: CASSLSGSYNEQFF.

This sequence joins TRBV12-5 and TRBJ1-1, with D unclear. Germline V gene sequence: CDR1 LGHNT, CDR2 FRNRAP. The length of the CDR3 is 15 residues. The V end was cut by 6 bases, the J end by 4 bases, with 18 bases between. This chain's CDR3 is CASGLSRPGSTEAFF. The CDR3 DNA sequence: TGTGCTAGTGGCTTGTCCCGTCCTGGGAGCACTGAAGCTTTCTTT. Filled out from reference TRBV12-5 and TRBJ1-1, the complete variable domain reads DARVTQTPRHKVTEMGQEVTMRCQPILGHNTVFWYRQTMMQGLELLAYFRNRAPLDDSGMPKDRFSAEMPDATLATLKIQPSEPRDSAVYFCASGLSRPGSTEAFFGQGTRLTVV.

V and J are TRBV13 and TRBJ2-1; D not resolved. V was clipped by 6 bases and J by 8 bases, with 11 bases between them. This CDR3 has 12 residues. Per germline, CDR1 PRHDT and CDR2 FYEKMQ (reference sequence). The CDR3 sequence is CASSLGVDEQFF. The DNA for the CDR3 is TGTGCCAGCAGTCTCGGAGTCGATGAGCAGTTCTTC.

The chain combines TRBV6-1 with TRBJ2-5; D not resolved. Trimming shortened V by 3 bases and J by 8 bases, and 16 bases separated the two germline ends. The CDR3 sequence is 14 residues long. The V gene's germline CDR1 is MNHNS and CDR2 SASEGT. CDR3 nucleotide sequence: TGTGCCAGCAGTGATTCGGAAGCGTCGGTAACCCAGTACTTC. It encodes CASSDSEASVTQYF.

CDR3 sequence reads: CSVGGDTLTDTQYF. The CDR3 coding sequence is TGCAGCGTTGGTGGCGACACTCTCACAGATACGCAGTATTTT. The V gene is TRBV29-1, the J gene TRBJ2-3; D uncertain. The V and J ends lost 4 bases and 2 bases respectively, with 13 bases between them. From germline, CDR1 is SQVTM and CDR2 ANQGSEA. The length of the CDR3 is 14 residues.